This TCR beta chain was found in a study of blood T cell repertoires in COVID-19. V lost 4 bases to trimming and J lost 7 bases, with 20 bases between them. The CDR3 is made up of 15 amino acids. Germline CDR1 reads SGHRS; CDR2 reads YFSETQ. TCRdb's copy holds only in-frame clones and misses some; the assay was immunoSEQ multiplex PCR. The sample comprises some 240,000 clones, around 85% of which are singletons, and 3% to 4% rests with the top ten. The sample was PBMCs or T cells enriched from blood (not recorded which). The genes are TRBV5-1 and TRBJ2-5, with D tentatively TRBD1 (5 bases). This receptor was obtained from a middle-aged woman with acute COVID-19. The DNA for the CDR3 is TGCGCCAGCAGCCCCCAGACAGATTCGATGGGGACCCAGTACTTC. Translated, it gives CASSPQTDSMGTQYF.